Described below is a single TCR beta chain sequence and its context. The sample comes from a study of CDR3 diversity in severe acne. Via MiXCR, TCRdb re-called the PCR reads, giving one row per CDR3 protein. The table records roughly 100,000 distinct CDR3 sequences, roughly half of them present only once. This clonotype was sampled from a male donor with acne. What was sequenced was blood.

The CDR3 DNA reads as TGCAGTGCTAAAGGTAGCAATCAGCCCCAGCATTTT. Its protein product is CSAKGSNQPQHF. The gene calls are TRBV20-1 and TRBJ1-5; D remains ambiguous. Germline V lookup: CDR1 DFQATT, CDR2 SNEGSKA (reference sequence). This CDR3 is 12 amino acids long. The germline V and J ends were trimmed by 4 bases and 0 bases, with 4 bases remaining between them.